This record covers a single TCR beta chain. The CDR3 sequence is 14 residues long. The ends lost 10 bases at V and 3 bases at J; junction bases unmatched: 8. Germline CDR1 is SGHTA and CDR2 is FQGTGA. The entry originates in a study of blood T cell repertoires in COVID-19. Overall study: Both acute and convalescent COVID-19 samples were obtained from the United States, Italy and Spain.

The table came from immunoSEQ multiplex PCR; TCRdb's copy has only in-frame clones and leaves some out. The repertoire holds over 85,000 clones, with over 65% as singletons. The receptor comes from a human donor in a cohort sampled during active COVID-19. This chain connects TRBV7-3 to TRBJ2-2, with 7 bases lining up with TRBD1. The specimen sequenced was peripheral blood. The CDR3 region has the DNA TGTGCCACGCCACAGGGACAGTACACCGGGGAGCTGTTTTTT. Residues: CATPQGQYTGELFF.